What follows describes a single T cell receptor (beta chain). What antigen it recognizes has not been identified. Qualities for individual bases were not recorded, and no much larger clone is one base off. The cohort consisted of some 670 healthy bone marrow donors. At the time of sampling, all cohort members were nominally healthy, though unrecorded immune exposures were likely present. The donor tested CMV seronegative and was one of the 352 seronegative cohort members. Every donor gave a peripheral blood sample, and the peripheral blood mononuclear cells from that sample were used for TCR beta sequencing. Genomic DNA extraction from the blood cell samples was performed with the Qiagen DNeasy Blood Extraction Kit. V is cut back by 4 bases and J by 4 bases, with 12 bases in the junction unmatched. The CDR3 goes from the cysteine to the phenylalanine over 17 residues. The retained sequence is limited to the CDR3, 51 bases, with the frame set at the first base. CDR1 MRHNA and CDR2 SNTAGT were looked up in the germline V gene.

Library preparation was by the immunoSEQ multiplex PCR assay. The multiplex PCR relied on a mix of 60 forward primers for TCR Vbeta segments and 13 reverse primers for TCR Jbeta segments. Amplification of the CDR3 region of rearranged TCR beta genes was performed with a multiplex PCR assay on genomic DNA. The amplified TCR beta libraries were sequenced on the Illumina HiSeq System as 87-base-pair reads. As for how the authors treated the data: A later analysis counted some 74 million unique TCR beta chains across the 550 to 800 repertoires, and some 11 million of these chains were shared by at least two donors. To remove PCR and sequencing errors, raw reads were error-corrected and collapsed into unique sequences using a nearest-neighbor algorithm that merged closely related sequences. Alignment of CDR3 sequences to IMGT reference sequences was used to assign V, D and J gene segments. Each retained sequence needed at least a six-nucleotide match to both a V gene segment and a J gene segment. A rearrangement counted as productive if the CDR3 had no stop codons and remained in frame with V and J, and every other rearrangement counted as non-productive. CDR3 was defined according to IMGT convention as the region running from the second conserved V-encoded cysteine to the conserved J-encoded phenylalanine. The earlier analysis of about 590 of the donors excluded sequences that lacked an unambiguous match to a single V gene segment. In an earlier analysis of approximately 500 of the donors, a V segment was called functional when productive rearrangements were above 56.7%, and segregating when the standard deviation between donors exceeded 5%. A statistical classification framework was built for diagnosing cytomegalovirus status from the catalog of TCR beta chain sequences. A later analysis assigned V and J genes by comparing TCR nucleotide sequences with IMGT/GENE-DB human TR gene sequences. In a later analysis, CDR3 sequences and most-parsimonious VDJ recombination scenarios were assigned using the TCRdist pipeline. In a later analysis, each TCR beta chain was defined by its CDR3 amino acid sequence together with its V-gene family, and reads lacking a unique V-gene family were excluded. To address suspected cross-contamination and a sequencing artifact, a later analysis removed some 620 highly shared, low-generation-probability nucleotide sequences. For each public chain, a later analysis derived a clonal expansion index from normalized ranks of inferred template counts within each repertoire. In a later analysis, generation probabilities were computed with a VDJ recombination model fitted to out-of-frame rearrangements, and the resulting probabilities were checked against IGoR. In a later analysis, hypergeometric tests were used to score TCR-TCR, TCR-HLA and TCR-CMV co-occurrence, with a repertoire-size bias correction applied to TCR pairs. In a later analysis, false discovery rates were estimated by permuting HLA or CMV assignments 20 times. A later analysis grouped co-occurring TCRs with DBSCAN, adding TCRdist sequence similarity when clustering within HLA-allele-positive subsets. Co-occurrence clustering excluded repertoires with fewer than 30,000 or more than 120,000 public chains, plus five with anomalous nucleotide sharing. TCRdb obtained this table from immuneACCESS and retained in-frame rearrangements with V and J assigned. These tables miss some clones; where compared with another copy, unresolved V genes account for less than half of the shortfall, and the remainder is unexplained. V, J and clone size are those of that table, while D and trimming were read from the DNA. The sample table lists around 150,000 clones, roughly three quarters of them with a count of one. The ten largest clonotypes hold about 1.5% of the sample.

The data belong to a study of cytomegalovirus exposure and HLA in healthy donors (dated by TCRdb to about 2017). For the study in its entirety: An earlier analysis of approximately 590 of the donors reported roughly 270 Gb of sequence data and 117 million unique TCR beta sequences from roughly 180 million T cells. Genome-wide SNP genotypes for about 60% of the roughly 670 donors were used in a later genetic analysis, which treated that subset as a discovery cohort. Both class I and class II loci were covered by HLA typing, at four-digit resolution. An early release that covered about 600 HLA-typed donors contained approximately 320 gigabases of sequencing data and tens of millions of unique TCR sequences. The study aimed to test whether signatures of past pathogen exposure could be identified by cataloging public T cell receptors. Roughly 5 DR-DQ haplotypes were handled as single units for association and clustering because linkage in the cohort was strong. An earlier analysis of approximately 580 of the donors used high-throughput TCR beta sequencing to judge whether each TCR beta V gene segment behaved as functional or pseudogenic. Alongside the repertoire data, information on donor age, sex, ethnicity and CMV serostatus was compiled. The genetic ancestry cluster associated with self-reported Caucasian donors included approximately 85% of the roughly 400 genotyped donors. In addition to the first cohort of approximately 650 subjects, a separate validation cohort of 120 different subjects was used. Rather than drawing on any new phenotypic data, the later analysis identified candidate immune exposures from TCR beta sequences and the way those sequences occurred across donors. The study profiled the T cell repertoires of 500 to 800 subjects by immunosequencing and related them to cytomegalovirus serostatus. The study combined high-throughput TCR immunosequencing, statistical association of individual TCRs with disease status, and machine learning to predict cytomegalovirus infection status. The number of donors typed differed by locus, with about 629-630 for A, B, C, DRB1 and DQB1, 522 for DQA1, over 600 for DPA1, and around 460 for DPB1. In a later analysis, previously published TCR beta repertoires from 550 to 750 donors were re-analyzed and high-resolution HLA genotyping was added so that TCR occurrence patterns could be studied. Among approximately 370 genotyped donors of the cohort, an average of roughly 230,000 unique TCR beta nucleotide sequences was sequenced per donor, of which 15% to 20% were non-productive. All discovery cohort repertoires had been generated on a single sequencing platform.

The investigation overall reported the following: A later genetic analysis reported fewer N-insertions in productive TCRs among donors in an Asian-associated ancestry cluster than the roughly 700-donor mean. Compared with equally common non-associated chains, HLA-associated TCR beta chains in a later analysis were more clonally expanded and had lower generation probabilities. Strong co-occurrence of HLA alleles, especially DR and DQ, made assigning TCR associations to individual alleles difficult. Broadly in line with IMGT annotations, most TCR beta V segments showed up in productive rearrangements about 87% or about 30% of the time in an earlier analysis of some 590 of the donors. A later analysis associated 17,000 or so TCR beta sequences with specific HLA alleles at a false discovery rate of 0.05. The presence/absence analyses assumed that sequencing depth was roughly uniform across donors, and that assumption may not be true. Because HLA typing was unavailable for some donors at each locus, only the typed subset was used in association tests. Correlated functional status among segregating V segments might reflect linkage disequilibrium, but an unknown experimental factor could not be ruled out. A later analysis found that TCR association rates varied across HLA loci, with DRB1 alleles showing the most associated TCRs and HLA-C alleles the fewest. In a later analysis, most CMV-associated TCR beta chains were found to appear HLA-restricted, with HLA associations seemingly driven largely by CMV exposure. The study listed around 160 TCR beta chains as associated with cytomegalovirus. Across donors, most TCR sequences were observed very rarely, whereas some public TCRs were present in many individuals. In both the original and validation cohorts, the classifier was reported to diagnose cytomegalovirus status with high specificity and sensitivity. Several of the top co-occurrence clusters appeared to be linked to parvovirus B19, influenza, CMV and Epstein-Barr virus, according to a later analysis. It was suggested by the authors that the approach could potentially be generalized to other disease states and immunological phenotypes. Over 15 rarely observed V segments, including chromosome 9 orphons, were excluded from the earlier analysis of approximately 600 of the donors because counts were too low. A further reported finding was that TCR beta sequences accurately predicted the HLA-A and HLA-B alleles for most subjects in the first cohort. In this cohort, only TCR beta chains were sequenced, and detectable features were limited by the absence of alpha or paired-chain data. A later genetic analysis associated a missense DCLRE1C variant with V-gene and J-gene trimming of TCR beta chains, and an independent cohort replicated the association. In vitro tests confirmed that a few of the cytomegalovirus-associated TCR beta chains recognize cytomegalovirus antigens. The only immune exposure information available for the cohort was CMV serostatus. A cluster of highly shared sequence variants was judged likely to be a technical artifact of the sequencing pipeline. Some IMGT-functional V segments, including TRBV6-2 and TRBV6-3, could not be distinguished by the 87-base-pair reads and were therefore excluded.

The sequence links TRBV6-4 to TRBJ2-1, and TRBD2 matches 8 of the central bases. This TCR derives from a woman aged 40 to 50 in good health and CMV-seronegative. Specimen: PBMCs. The CDR3 protein sequence reads: CASSVFTSGNFYNEQFF. The bases read TGTGCCAGCAGTGTTTTTACTAGCGGAAATTTTTACAATGAGCAGTTCTTC.